This passage covers 8 T cell receptor beta chains from one sample sequenced in a study of STAT3 mutations in large granular lymphocyte leukemia. Clones were sequenced by immunoSEQ multiplex PCR, and TCRdb holds only the in-frame ones, with some missing. Of tens of thousands of clones listed, about 95% are singletons. Which antigens these TCRs recognize remains unknown. Findings of the study overall: At least one immunodominant TCR beta clonotype appeared in every T-cell large granular lymphocyte leukemia patient.

The sample consisted of peripheral blood mononuclear cells. These receptors were obtained from a man aged 35 to 55 with T-cell large granular lymphocyte leukemia. Some clones in this sample may be carry-over from other donors' samples.

The chain couples TRBV18 to TRBJ1-1; possibly TRBD1 for D (5 bases). Germline assignment: CDR1 KGHSH and CDR2 LQKENI. The CDR3 has 15 amino acids. With 3 bases removed from V and 3 bases from J, the gap between germline ends came to 14 bases. The CDR3 region has the DNA TGTGCCAGCTCACCTGCCCGGGTGGGGGACACTGAAGCTTTCTTT. This codes for CASSPARVGDTEAFF.

The chain links TRBV11-2 to TRBJ2-1; D ambiguous. The germline V gene has CDR1 SGHAT and CDR2 FQNNGV. Trimming took off 4 bases at V and 10 bases at J, with 8 bases between the two ends. The CDR3 runs 11 residues. CDR3 sequence (DNA): TGTGCCAGCAGCTCCATGGGAGAGCAGTTCTTC. This gives the protein CASSSMGEQFF.

The chain combines TRBV2 with TRBJ1-3; D not resolved. Germline values: CDR1 SNHLY, CDR2 FYNNEI. V was clipped by 4 bases and J by 3 bases, with 16 bases between them. This CDR3 spans 16 amino acids. The CDR3 spells CASSVSRVMGGNTIYF. CDR3 nucleotide sequence: TGTGCCAGCAGTGTCTCGCGTGTAATGGGTGGAAACACCATATATTTT.

The chain couples TRBV9 to TRBJ1-4, with TRBD1 as a possible D gene (5 bases). Per the germline V gene, CDR1 is SGDLS and CDR2 is YYNGEE. This CDR3 has 15 amino acids. The V gene lost 0 bases and the J gene lost 3 bases, with 9 bases spanning the gap. This CDR3 is CASSVGPGPNEKLFF. The CDR3 DNA reads as TGTGCCAGCAGCGTAGGCCCAGGGCCTAATGAAAAACTGTTTTTT.

This chain connects TRBV19 to TRBJ2-5; 7 bases fit TRBD1. The germline CDR1 and CDR2 sequences are LNHDA and SQIVND (reference sequence). The CDR3 is 13 amino acids. The J segment lost 5 bases and the V segment lost 4 bases, leaving 4 bases of the junction unmatched. The DNA for the CDR3 is TGTGCCAGTAGTACAGGGGGTGGGGAGACCCAGTACTTC. This translates into CASSTGGGETQYF.

The chain carries TRBV13 and TRBJ2-7, with TRBD2 matching over 12 bases. CDR1 and CDR2 (germline): PRHDT, FYEKMQ (reference sequence). The V gene end was trimmed by 6 bases and the J gene end by 5 bases; junction bases not matched to a gene: 5. The length of the CDR3 is 14 residues. The CDR3 DNA reads TGTGCCAGCAGTTCTAGCGGGGGGGCCGACGAGCAGTACTTC. As protein: CASSSSGGADEQYF. Looking up the rest from reference TRBV13 and TRBJ2-7 gives the full variable domain: AAGVIQSPRHLIKEKRETATLKCYPIPRHDTVYWYQQGPGQDPQFLISFYEKMQSDKGSIPDRFSAQQFSDYHSELNMSSLELGDSALYFCASSSSGGADEQYFGPGTRLTVT.

The rearrangement links TRBV7-9 to TRBJ2-7, with TRBD1 as a possible D gene (6 bases). The CDR3 length is 14 residues. Trimming cost V 8 bases and J 3 bases, with 17 bases left between them. Germline values: CDR1 SEHNR, CDR2 FQNEAQ (reference sequence). The CDR3 region is CASGHSRGDYEQYF. The CDR3 nucleotides read TGTGCCAGCGGTCACTCCAGGGGTGACTACGAGCAGTACTTC.

The gene calls are TRBV29-1 and TRBJ1-2, with 7 bases fitting TRBD1. The CDR3 has 13 amino acids. Per the germline V gene, CDR1 is SQVTM and CDR2 is ANQGSEA. V shed 4 bases and J 3 bases; nucleotides not matched to a gene: 5. CDR3 sequence: CSVAQGRDYGYTF. The CDR3 coding sequence is TGCAGCGTTGCACAGGGGCGGGACTATGGCTACACCTTC.